Below, 7 T cell receptor beta chains from the same sample are listed, as sequenced in a study of blood T cells in healthy people across ages. Through a sample-barcoded 5' primer and a J-beta primer mix, a second PCR was run for roughly 7 to 11 cycles. TCRdb reprocessed the 5' RACE reads with MiXCR, giving one entry per CDR3 protein. Among about 1 million distinct CDR3 sequences listed, 45% were seen once. The specimen was blood. These TCRs come from a woman aged 55 to 70 in good health.

A word on this clonotype: The germline gene is not matched at one end of the junction; a read error may be the cause. The chain is built from TRBV12-3 or TRBV12-4 and TRBJ2-3; perhaps TRBD1 as D (5 bases). The CDR3 runs to 14 residues. CDR3 protein: CTSSAGIHGDTQYF. The CDR3 DNA is TGTACCAGCAGCGCAGGGATACACGGCGATACGCAGTATTTT.

The chain combines TRBV2 with TRBJ2-5; D call uncertain. The end of the DNA is better explained by TRBJ2-7, so the J call may be wrong. This CDR3 comprises 12 residues. Germline lookup yields CDR1 SNHLY and CDR2 FYNNEI. For the CDR3, the DNA is TGTGCCAGCAGGGCCCCCCCTCGCGAGCAGTACTTC. This translates into CASRAPPREQYF.

This rearrangement joins TRBV28 to TRBJ2-5; D uncertain. The germline gives CDR1 MDHEN, CDR2 SYDVKM. This CDR3 has 13 amino acids. V lost 2 bases and J lost 7, with 11 bases in between. DNA of the CDR3: TGTGCCAGCAGTTTACCCCCGAGGTGGACCCAGTACTTC. As protein: CASSLPPRWTQYF. The full variable domain, completed using reference TRBV28 and TRBJ2-5, is DVKVTQSSRYLVKRTGEKVFLECVQDMDHENMFWYRQDPGLGLRLIYFSYDVKMKEKGDIPEGYSVSREKKERFSLILESASTNQTSMYLCASSLPPRWTQYFGPGTRLLVL.

This clonotype was observed a handful of times. The J gene is TRBJ2-3, the V gene TRBV9, with no clear D. V was clipped by 0 bases and J by 4 bases, with 9 bases between them. CDR3 length: 14 residues. CDR1 is SGDLS and CDR2 is YYNGEE in the germline V gene. CDR3 coding DNA: TGTGCCAGCAGCGTAGAAGGTGGCCCAGATACGCAGTATTTT. It translates to CASSVEGGPDTQYF.

This chain connects TRBV4-2 to TRBJ1-4, with TRBD1 matching over 7 bases. Germline V gene data show CDR1 as LGHNA and CDR2 as YNFKEQ. Germline trimming cut 6 bases from V and 1 base from J; bases unmatched to any gene: 8. The CDR3 runs 16 residues. The CDR3 region is CASRQTGDRTNEKLFF. CDR3 nucleotide sequence: TGTGCCAGCAGACAAACAGGGGACCGAACTAATGAAAAACTGTTTTTT.

This clonotype was seen more than once but under ten times. This sequence joins TRBV27 and TRBJ2-2; the match to TRBD2 covers 12 bases. This CDR3 contains 18 residues. V gave up 5 bases and J gave up 5 bases; unmatched junction bases: 12. The germline V gene has CDR1 MNHEY and CDR2 SMNVEV (reference sequence). CDR3 residues: CASSILAGGPKFTGELFF. The CDR3 DNA sequence: TGTGCCAGCAGTATACTAGCGGGAGGCCCAAAATTTACCGGGGAGCTGTTTTTT.

This clonotype was seen more than once but under ten times. The V gene is TRBV20-1, the J gene TRBJ2-7; the match to TRBD1 covers 8 bases. The germline CDR1 and CDR2 sequences are DFQATT and SNEGSKA (reference sequence). V was pared by 1 base and J by 3 bases, with 8 bases of the junction left unmatched. There are 15 residues in the CDR3. CDR3 region: CSARAAGGRNYEQYF. The CDR3 DNA follows: TGCAGTGCTAGAGCGGCAGGGGGCCGAAACTACGAGCAGTACTTC.